This TCR beta chain was recovered during a study of blood T cell repertoires in COVID-19. On the study more broadly: The study drew acute and convalescent COVID-19 samples from the United States, Italy and Spain.

Germline trimming cut 0 bases from V and 5 bases from J; bases unmatched to any gene: 6. The CDR3 consists of 15 residues. Germline V gene sequence: CDR1 SGDLS, CDR2 YYNGEE. Profiling relied on immunoSEQ multiplex PCR, and the TCRdb table lists in-frame clones only, not all of them. The sample lists 90,000 to 140,000 clones; under 90% were seen once. The V gene is TRBV9, the J gene TRBJ2-7; 9 bases map to TRBD2. This clonotype was obtained from a man aged 80 or over with acute or convalescent COVID-19. The specimen was peripheral blood. CDR3 bases: TGTGCCAGCAGCGTAGCGGCGGGAGGGCCTGACGAGCAGTACTTC. Amino acid sequence: CASSVAAGGPDEQYF.